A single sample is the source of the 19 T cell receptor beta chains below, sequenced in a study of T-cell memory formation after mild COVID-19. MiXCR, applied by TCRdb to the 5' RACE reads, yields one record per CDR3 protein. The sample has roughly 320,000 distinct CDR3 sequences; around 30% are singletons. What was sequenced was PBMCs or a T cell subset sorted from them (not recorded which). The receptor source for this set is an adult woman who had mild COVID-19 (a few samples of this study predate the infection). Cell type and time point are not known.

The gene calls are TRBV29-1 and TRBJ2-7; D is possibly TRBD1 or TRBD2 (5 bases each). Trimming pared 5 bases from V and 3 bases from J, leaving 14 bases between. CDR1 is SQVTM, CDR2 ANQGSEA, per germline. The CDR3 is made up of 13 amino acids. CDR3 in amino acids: CSVKGRAGYEQYF. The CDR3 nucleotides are TGCAGCGTTAAAGGCAGGGCGGGCTACGAGCAGTACTTC.

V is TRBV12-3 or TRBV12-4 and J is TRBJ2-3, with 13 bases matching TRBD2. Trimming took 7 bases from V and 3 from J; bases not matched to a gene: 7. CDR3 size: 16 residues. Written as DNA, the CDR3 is TGTGCCAGCACCCCCACTAGCGGGGGGGGAACAGATACGCAGTATTTT. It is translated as CASTPTSGGGTDTQYF.

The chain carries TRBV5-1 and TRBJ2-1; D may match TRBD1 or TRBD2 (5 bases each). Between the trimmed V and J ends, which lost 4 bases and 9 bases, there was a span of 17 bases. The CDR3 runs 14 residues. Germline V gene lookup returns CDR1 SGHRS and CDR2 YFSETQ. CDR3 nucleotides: TGCGCCAGCAGCCCCGGGACCTTAACCGGTGAGCAGTTCTTC. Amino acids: CASSPGTLTGEQFF.

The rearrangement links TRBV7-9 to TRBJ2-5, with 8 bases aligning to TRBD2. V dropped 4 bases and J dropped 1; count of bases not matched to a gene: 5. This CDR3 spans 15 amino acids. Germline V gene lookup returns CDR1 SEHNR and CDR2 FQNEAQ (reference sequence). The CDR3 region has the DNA TGTGCCAGCAGCTCCATAGCGGGAATCCAAGAGACCCAGTACTTC. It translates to CASSSIAGIQETQYF.

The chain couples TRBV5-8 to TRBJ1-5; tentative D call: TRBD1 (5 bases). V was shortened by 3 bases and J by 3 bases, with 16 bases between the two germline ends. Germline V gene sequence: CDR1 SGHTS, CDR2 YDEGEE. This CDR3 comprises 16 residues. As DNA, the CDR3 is TGTGCCAGCAGCTCGCTTGGGCAGGGCTACAATCAGCCCCAGCATTTT. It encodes CASSSLGQGYNQPQHF.

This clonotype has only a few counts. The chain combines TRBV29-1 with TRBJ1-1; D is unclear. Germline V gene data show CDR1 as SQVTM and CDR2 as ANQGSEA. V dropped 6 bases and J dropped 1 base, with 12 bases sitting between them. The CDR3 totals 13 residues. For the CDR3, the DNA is TGCAGCGTGGCCTTTGTTGGGAACACTGAAGCTTTCTTT. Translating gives CSVAFVGNTEAFF.

CDR3 sequence: CAWSVDRVNTGELFF. CDR3 nucleotides: TGTGCCTGGAGTGTTGATAGGGTGAACACCGGGGAGCTGTTTTTT. V usage is TRBV30 and J usage is TRBJ2-2; no clear D gene. Germline assignment: CDR1 GTSNPN and CDR2 SVGIG (reference sequence). The CDR3 is 15 residues long. The V gene lost 0 bases and the J gene lost 1 base, with 9 bases spanning the gap.

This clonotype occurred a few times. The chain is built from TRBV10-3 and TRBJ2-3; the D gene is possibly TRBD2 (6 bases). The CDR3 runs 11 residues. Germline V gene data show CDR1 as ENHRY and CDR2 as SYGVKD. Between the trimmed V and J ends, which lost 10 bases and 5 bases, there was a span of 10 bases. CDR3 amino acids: CATTSRDTQYF. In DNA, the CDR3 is TGTGCCACGACTAGTAGAGATACGCAGTATTTT.

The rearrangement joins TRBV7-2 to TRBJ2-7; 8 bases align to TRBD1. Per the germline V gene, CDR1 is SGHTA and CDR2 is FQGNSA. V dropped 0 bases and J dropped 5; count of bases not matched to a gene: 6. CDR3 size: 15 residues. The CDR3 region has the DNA TGTGCCAGCAGCTTAGCAGGACAGGGTATCGACGAGCAGTACTTC. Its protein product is CASSLAGQGIDEQYF.

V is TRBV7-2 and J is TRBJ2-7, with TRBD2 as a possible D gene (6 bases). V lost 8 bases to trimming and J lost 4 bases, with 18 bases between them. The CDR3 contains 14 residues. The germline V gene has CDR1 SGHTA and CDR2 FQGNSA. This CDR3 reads CASSRPPGDYEQYF. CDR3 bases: TGTGCCAGCTCACGTCCGCCGGGGGATTACGAGCAGTACTTC.

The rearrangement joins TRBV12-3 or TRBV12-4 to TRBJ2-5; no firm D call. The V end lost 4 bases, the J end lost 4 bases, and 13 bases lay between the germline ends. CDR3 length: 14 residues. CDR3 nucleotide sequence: TGTGCCAGCAGTTGGGGTATCTCTACAGAGACCCAGTACTTC. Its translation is CASSWGISTETQYF.

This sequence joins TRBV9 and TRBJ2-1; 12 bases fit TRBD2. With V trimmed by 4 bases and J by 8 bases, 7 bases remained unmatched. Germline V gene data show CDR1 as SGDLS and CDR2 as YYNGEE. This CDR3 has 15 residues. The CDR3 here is CASSNPGTSGYEQFF. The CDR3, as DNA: TGTGCCAGCAGCAACCCCGGGACTAGCGGGTATGAGCAGTTCTTC. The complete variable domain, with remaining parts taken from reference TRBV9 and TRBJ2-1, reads DSGVTQTPKHLITATGQRVTLRCSPRSGDLSVYWYQQSLDQGLQFLIQYYNGEERAKGNILERFSAQQFPDLHSELNLSSLELGDSALYFCASSNPGTSGYEQFFGPGTRLTVL.

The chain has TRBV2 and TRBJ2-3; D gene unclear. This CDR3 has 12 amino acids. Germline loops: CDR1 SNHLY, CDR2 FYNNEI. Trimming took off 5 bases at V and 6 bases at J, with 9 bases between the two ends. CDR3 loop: CASSRQLDTQYF. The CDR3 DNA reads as TGTGCCAGCAGTCGTCAACTTGATACGCAGTATTTT.

The CDR3 sequence is CASSPLGGIYTDTQYF. The CDR3 DNA reads as TGTGCCAGCAGTCCTCTTGGCGGGATATACACAGATACGCAGTATTTT. The gene calls are TRBV12-3 or TRBV12-4 and TRBJ2-3, with a tentative D call TRBD2 (6 bases). With 5 bases removed from V and 2 bases from J, the gap between germline ends came to 17 bases. This CDR3 spans 16 amino acids.

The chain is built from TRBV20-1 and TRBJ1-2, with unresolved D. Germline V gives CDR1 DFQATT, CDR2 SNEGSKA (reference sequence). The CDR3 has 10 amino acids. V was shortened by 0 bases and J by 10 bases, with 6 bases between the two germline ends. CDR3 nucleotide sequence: TGCAGTGCTAGAGACGGTTTCTACACCTTC. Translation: CSARDGFYTF.

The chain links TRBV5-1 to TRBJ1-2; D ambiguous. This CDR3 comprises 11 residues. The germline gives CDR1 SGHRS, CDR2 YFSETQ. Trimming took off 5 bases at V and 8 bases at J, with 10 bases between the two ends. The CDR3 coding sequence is TGCGCCAGCAGGACTAAGTCGGGCTACACCTTC. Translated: CASRTKSGYTF.

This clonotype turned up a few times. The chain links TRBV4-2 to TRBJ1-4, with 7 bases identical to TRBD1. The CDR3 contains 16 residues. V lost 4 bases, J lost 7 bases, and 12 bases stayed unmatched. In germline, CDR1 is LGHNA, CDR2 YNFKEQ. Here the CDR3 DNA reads TGTGCCAGCAGCCCCATCAATCAGGGGGAAGGTGAAAAACTGTTTTTT. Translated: CASSPINQGEGEKLFF.

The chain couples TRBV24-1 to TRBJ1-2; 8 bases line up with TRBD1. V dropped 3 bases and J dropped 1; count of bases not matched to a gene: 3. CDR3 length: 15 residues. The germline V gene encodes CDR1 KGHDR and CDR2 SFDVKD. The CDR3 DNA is TGTGCCACCAGTGATCCCGGACAGGGTAACTATGGCTACACCTTC. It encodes CATSDPGQGNYGYTF.

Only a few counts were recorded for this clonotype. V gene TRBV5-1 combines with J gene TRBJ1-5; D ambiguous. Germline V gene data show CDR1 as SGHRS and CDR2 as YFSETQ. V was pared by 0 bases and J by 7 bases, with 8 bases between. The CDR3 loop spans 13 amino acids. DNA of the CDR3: TGCGCCAGCAGCTTGGCGCAGGAGCAGCCCCAGCATTTT. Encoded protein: CASSLAQEQPQHF.